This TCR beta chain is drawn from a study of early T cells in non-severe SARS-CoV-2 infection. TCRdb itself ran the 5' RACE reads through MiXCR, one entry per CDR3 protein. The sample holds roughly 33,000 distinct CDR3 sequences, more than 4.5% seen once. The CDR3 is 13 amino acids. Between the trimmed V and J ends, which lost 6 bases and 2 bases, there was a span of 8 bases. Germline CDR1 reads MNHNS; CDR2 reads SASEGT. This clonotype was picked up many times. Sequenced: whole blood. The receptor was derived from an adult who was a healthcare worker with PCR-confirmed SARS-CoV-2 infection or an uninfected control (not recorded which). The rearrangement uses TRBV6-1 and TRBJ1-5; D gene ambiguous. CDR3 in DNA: TGTGCCAGCAGGGTACGTGGCAATCAGCCCCAGCATTTT. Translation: CASRVRGNQPQHF.